Below, 4 T cell receptor beta chains from the same sample are listed, as sequenced in a study of patients and donors after allogeneic stem cell transplantation. TCRdb itself ran the RT-PCR reads through MiXCR, one entry per CDR3 protein. Among around 240,000 distinct CDR3 sequences, 13% to 15% were seen once, and the ten largest hold approximately 10%. Source material: blood, either unsorted or a sorted T cell fraction (not recorded which). The receptor source for this set is a human donor who was either an allogeneic HSCT recipient or a stem cell or donor lymphocyte infusion donor (not recorded which). It is not recorded whose cells these are; they may come from a transplant donor.

This chain links TRBV18 with TRBJ1-1; D is unresolved. Per germline, CDR1 KGHSH and CDR2 LQKENI. CDR3 size: 14 residues. V was trimmed by 7 bases and J by 0 bases, leaving 12 bases between them. CDR3 sequence: CASLLVAVNTEAFF. CDR3 bases: TGTGCCAGCTTACTTGTGGCAGTGAACACTGAAGCTTTCTTT.

This clonotype turned up a few times. The chain recombines TRBV29-1 with TRBJ1-5; D uncertain. The CDR3 runs to 14 residues. Germline-derived CDR1 and CDR2 are SQVTM and ANQGSEA. Trimming took 4 bases from V and 3 from J, leaving 13 bases between them. The CDR3 DNA follows: TGCAGCGTTGCCAAGGACTCTTCCAATCAGCCCCAGCATTTT. It is translated as CSVAKDSSNQPQHF.

This clonotype was counted ten times or more. As DNA, the CDR3 is TGTGCCAGCAGCCGGCGTCTCCGGGACAGGGCCACAGATACGCAGTATTTT. This sequence encodes CASSRRLRDRATDTQYF. The chain carries TRBV12-3 or TRBV12-4 and TRBJ2-3; TRBD1 matches 9 bases. This CDR3 is built from 17 residues. V lost 6 bases to trimming and J lost 2 bases; unmatched junction nucleotides: 12.

This clonotype appeared many times. The genes are TRBV24-1 and TRBJ1-5, with a weak D call TRBD1 (6 bases). V was shortened by 4 bases and J by 5 bases, with 11 bases between the two germline ends. In germline, CDR1 is KGHDR, CDR2 SFDVKD. The CDR3 spans 14 residues. The CDR3 nucleotides are TGTGCCACCAGTGAAACAGGGTTTTATCAGCCCCAGCATTTT. This translates into CATSETGFYQPQHF.